This entry lists 15 T cell receptor beta chains sequenced from one sample in a study of T cell clonality in common variable immunodeficiency. TCRdb's copy holds only in-frame clones and misses some; the assay was immunoSEQ multiplex PCR. Observed in the sample are approximately 45,000 clones, none of them singletons. The sequenced sample consisted of peripheral blood mononuclear cells. Source of these receptors: a person aged 18 to 69 in good health.

Comment on this clone: The CDR3 end is not reached by the read, which stops 3 residues before it; the germline J gene fills it in. This chain connects TRBV25-1 to TRBJ2-7; D is uncertain. V gave up 3 bases and J gave up 2 bases, with 11 bases separating them. The CDR3 is 14 amino acids. From germline, CDR1 is MGHDK and CDR2 SYGVNS. The covered CDR3 bases are TGTGCCAGCAGTGATGGCTCACCGACCTACGAG. Residues: CASSDGSPTYE. In full, the CDR3 reads CASSDGSPTYEQYF.

A note on this clone: The missing CDR3 end, 3 residues past where the read stops, is filled in from the germline J gene. The rearrangement links TRBV7-9 to TRBJ1-2; tentative D call: TRBD1 (5 bases). This CDR3 has 14 amino acids. Germline values: CDR1 SEHNR, CDR2 FQNEAQ (reference sequence). Between the trimmed V and J ends, which lost 4 bases and 5 bases, there was a span of 14 bases. CDR3 DNA (partial): TGTGCCAGCAGCTCCCTAGGGGCAAGATATGGC. Protein: CASSSLGARYG. The full-length CDR3 reads as CASSSLGARYGYTF.

This clone came up many times. The CDR3 end is not reached by the read, which stops 3 residues before it; the germline J gene fills it in. The chain has TRBV5-1 and TRBJ2-5, with 9 bases fitting TRBD1. Trimming removed 0 bases from V and 5 bases from J; junction bases left unmatched: 11. Germline CDR1 and CDR2: SGHRS and YFSETQ. The CDR3 length is 17 residues. The sequenced CDR3 bases are TGCGCCAGCAGCTTGGGAGCGGGACAGGGTAGTTTCGAGACC. Translation gives CASSLGAGQGSFET. The CDR3 as a whole reads CASSLGAGQGSFETQYF. The complete variable domain, with remaining parts taken from reference TRBV5-1 and TRBJ2-5, reads KAGVTQTPRYLIKTRGQQVTLSCSPISGHRSVSWYQQTPGQGLQFLFEYFSETQRNKGNFPGRFSGRQFSNSRSEMNVSTLELGDSALYLCASSLGAGQGSFETQYFGPGTRLLVL.

Ten or more counts support this clone. The sequence runs out 3 residues before the end of the CDR3; the remainder is reconstructed from the germline J gene. J is TRBJ2-1 and V is TRBV20-1; maybe TRBD1 (5 bases). The V end lost 3 bases, the J end lost 8 bases, and 14 bases lay between the germline ends. The CDR3 spans 13 residues. CDR1 is DFQATT, CDR2 SNEGSKA, per germline (reference sequence). The sequenced part of the CDR3 DNA is TGCAGTGCTAGTGTTTACAGGTGGGATGAG. Translation: CSASVYRWDE. The whole CDR3 reads CSASVYRWDEQFF.

This clone was detected ten times or more. The CDR3 is cut off 3 residues early in the read; its end comes from the germline J gene. The chain uses TRBV30 and TRBJ1-2; D uncertain. Trimming left V 2 bases short and J 0 bases short, with 13 bases between. This CDR3 region has 15 residues. Germline CDR1 reads GTSNPN; CDR2 reads SVGIG (reference sequence). This CDR3 reads CAWSPPDTTNYGYTF. The part of the CDR3 DNA that was read is TGTGCCTGGAGTCCCCCCGACACAACTAACTATGGC.

This clone was found many times. The covered CDR3 bases are TGTGCCAGCAGCGCCGGGGGGCGGGGGGGTAATGAG. Residues: CASSAGGRGGNE. The entire CDR3 is CASSAGGRGGNEQFF. The rearrangement links TRBV7-8 to TRBJ2-1, with TRBD2 identical over 9 bases. The read comes to an end 3 residues before the CDR3 does, leaving the germline J gene to fill in the end. Germline V gene data show CDR1 as SGHVS and CDR2 as FQNEAQ. CDR3 length: 15 amino acids. Trimming cost V 5 bases and J 7 bases; bases outside gene matches: 9.

This clone occurred many times. The CDR3 extends 3 residues past the end of the read, so its final part is completed from the germline J gene. V gene TRBV7-2 combines with J gene TRBJ2-5, with a possible D match to TRBD2 (7 bases). The CDR3 contains 14 residues. The V gene's germline CDR1 is SGHTA and CDR2 FQGNSA. V lost 1 base to trimming and J lost 6 bases, with 12 bases between them. The CDR3 sequence: CASSLGGGGKTQYF. Partial CDR3 DNA: TGTGCCAGCAGCTTAGGAGGGGGGGGGAAGACC.

This clone was detected only a few times. The read terminates 3 residues before the CDR3 end, so the remaining end is supplied by the germline J gene. This chain joins TRBV6-2 or TRBV6-3 and TRBJ2-3, with TRBD2 identical over 10 bases. This CDR3 has 16 residues. From germline, CDR1 is MNHEY and CDR2 SVGEGT. Losses at the gene ends were 0 bases for V and 1 base for J; bases not matched to a gene: 1. The CDR3 protein is CASSYSGLAGTDTQYF. The sequenced CDR3 bases are TGTGCCAGCAGTTACTCTGGACTAGCGGGCACAGATACG.

This clone was seen ten or more times. The read ends 3 residues shy of where the CDR3 ends; the end is completed using the germline J gene. The chain joins TRBV20-1 to TRBJ2-5; a weak D match, TRBD2 (5 bases). The CDR3 length is 12 residues. Deletions cut 5 bases from V and 5 bases from J, with 12 bases between. In germline, CDR1 is DFQATT, CDR2 SNEGSKA (reference sequence). The sequenced part of the CDR3 DNA is TGCAGTGCTTACGGTTCGGGGGAGACC. This encodes CSAYGSGET. The complete CDR3 reads CSAYGSGETQYF.

This clone has a count of ten or more. The CDR3 end is not reached by the read, which stops 3 residues before it; the germline J gene fills it in. J is TRBJ1-1 and V is TRBV10-3; possibly TRBD1 for D (6 bases). Germline CDR1 ENHRY, CDR2 SYGVKD. The CDR3 spans 15 residues. V lost 3 bases and J lost 0, with 11 bases in between. CDR3: CAISEGGTLNTEAFF. CDR3 DNA (partial): TGTGCCATCAGTGAAGGCGGGACACTGAACACTGAA.

This clone has just a few counts. Read coverage stops 3 residues before the CDR3 terminus; the germline J gene supplies the remainder. The J gene is TRBJ1-5, the V gene TRBV30, with a tentative D call TRBD1 (6 bases). The CDR3 runs to 18 residues. Germline V gene sequence: CDR1 GTSNPN, CDR2 SVGIG (reference sequence). V was clipped by 4 bases and J by 6 bases, with 28 bases between them. The CDR3 loop reads CAWITDSSLSGNRQPQHF. The sequenced CDR3 bases are TGTGCCTGGATTACGGACAGTTCACTTTCGGGAAATCGTCAGCCC.

This clone was observed many times. With the read ending 3 residues before the CDR3 end, the germline J gene is used to fill in that end. V and J are TRBV29-1 and TRBJ2-7; 11 nucleotides agree with TRBD1. V dropped 7 bases and J dropped 3; count of bases not matched to a gene: 8. The CDR3 has 14 amino acids. CDR1 is SQVTM and CDR2 is ANQGSEA in the germline V gene. The CDR3 protein is CSAGDRGINYEQYF. The CDR3 DNA, read in part, is TGCAGCGCCGGGGACAGGGGGATTAACTACGAG.

There are many counts of this clone. The sequence runs out 3 residues before the end of the CDR3; the remainder is reconstructed from the germline J gene. The chain couples TRBV15 to TRBJ1-2; the match to TRBD1 covers 9 bases. V gave up 1 base and J gave up 4 bases; unmatched junction bases: 7. The germline V gene encodes CDR1 LNHNV and CDR2 YYDKDF (reference sequence). This CDR3 is 16 amino acids long. The chain's CDR3 is CATSRVQGQGSYGYTF. The covered CDR3 bases are TGTGCCACCAGCAGAGTACAGGGACAGGGATCCTATGGC.

This clone was counted ten times or more. The CDR3 end falls 3 residues outside the read, so it is completed with the germline J gene. The V and J genes are TRBV2 and TRBJ2-5; 9 bases fit TRBD1. Trimming took 5 bases from V and 4 from J; bases not matched to a gene: 5. Germline lookup yields CDR1 SNHLY and CDR2 FYNNEI. The CDR3 runs 14 residues. CDR3 bases read: TGTGCCAGCAGTACCGGGACAGGGAGAGAGACC. It specifies CASSTGTGRET. The entire CDR3 is CASSTGTGRETQYF. The full variable domain, with the rest looked up from reference TRBV2 and TRBJ2-5, is EPEVTQTPSHQVTQMGQEVILRCVPISNHLYFYWYRQILGQKVEFLVSFYNNEISEKSEIFDDQFSVERPDGSNFTLKIRSTKLEDSAMYFCASSTGTGRETQYFGPGTRLLVL.

The sample holds many counts of this clone. Sequencing ends 3 residues short of the CDR3 end; the germline J gene provides the rest. V and J are TRBV7-3 and TRBJ1-2; D might be TRBD1 (6 bases). Germline CDR1 is SGHTA and CDR2 is FQGTGA. V was pared by 2 bases and J by 7 bases, with 11 bases between. This CDR3 region has 13 residues. CDR3 amino acids: CASSLRQGTGYTF. The CDR3 bases that were read are TGTGCCAGCAGCTTACGGCAGGGGACTGGC. Complete variable domain (other parts from reference TRBV7-3 and TRBJ1-2): GAGVSQTPSNKVTEKGKYVELRCDPISGHTALYWYRQSLGQGPEFLIYFQGTGAADDSGLPNDRFFAVRPEGSVSTLKIQRTERGDSAVYLCASSLRQGTGYTFGSGTRLTVV.